This T cell receptor beta chain derives from a study of blood T cell repertoires in COVID-19. Background on the study: Donors in the United States, Italy and Spain gave samples during acute or convalescent COVID-19. In each case, the material was cDNA or gDNA derived from T cells, B-cell-depleted T cells, or PBMCs.

The table lists this clone with a few counts. As originally analysed: Reference gene primer amplification gave nucleated cell count estimates. The data were produced by immunoSEQ multiplex PCR, yet TCRdb's version contains in-frame clones alone and is incomplete. V, J and clone size were drawn from that table, and D and trimming were deduced from the DNA. The sample holds fewer than 650,000 clones; roughly 91% are singletons and the top ten take about 8%. The CDR3 loop spans 15 amino acids. J lost 5 bases, V lost 6 bases, and 4 bases had no gene match. Germline loops: CDR1 MNHEY, CDR2 SMNVEV (reference sequence).

The chain carries TRBV27 and TRBJ2-2; TRBD2 agrees at 12 bases. The specimen was peripheral blood. This TCR derives from a woman aged 50 to 60 with COVID-19, enrolled during active disease. CDR3 residues: CASRRTSGETGELFF. Written as DNA, the CDR3 is TGTGCCAGCAGGCGGACTAGCGGGGAAACCGGGGAGCTGTTTTTT.